Sequencing of this T cell receptor (beta chain) was carried out in a study of T cell responses to AZD1222 COVID-19 vaccine. V was pared by 0 bases and J by 3 bases, with 8 bases between. Germline CDR1 and CDR2: SGHAT and FQNNGV. CDR3 size: 14 residues. This clone was recorded a few times. Its specificity is not known. Findings of the study overall: Two AZD1222 administrations were followed by greater Spike-specific TCR breadth and depth. Spike-wide vaccine-associated CD4 TCRs dominated at 160-218 and 743-854. Mostly white British, mostly female donors; authors suggested clonal diversity may be underestimated. None of the repertoires were sampled until the peak T cell response had passed.

Libraries were prepared by immunoSEQ multiplex PCR; TCRdb keeps only in-frame clonotypes and omits some of them. The sample holds about 45,000 clones, roughly 75% seen once. This receptor was obtained from an adult who received the MenACWY meningococcal vaccine as a control. The sample was peripheral blood, taken 28 days after the second dose of the MenACWY control vaccine. The gene calls are TRBV11-2 and TRBJ1-1, with a tentative D call TRBD1 (5 bases). The CDR3 region is CASSLDSTDTEAFF. The CDR3 nucleotides are TGTGCCAGCAGCTTAGATTCGACAGACACTGAAGCTTTCTTT.